The 22 T cell receptor beta chains below all came from one sample that was sequenced in a study of Ad26.COV2.S vaccination and SARS-CoV-2 variants. Treatment: some 19 received Ad26.COV2.S at low or high dose, single or two shots; about 5 received placebo; per-sample allocation not given. Following the first vaccine or placebo injection, samples were taken on day 63. The table came from immunoSEQ multiplex PCR; TCRdb's copy has only in-frame clones and leaves some out. This sample yields about 390,000 clones, of which approximately 86% are seen a single time; approximately 3.7% belongs to the top ten. The source material was peripheral blood, sampled in a trial of Ad26.COV2.S vaccine versus placebo. The source is a person aged 18-60 years who received the Ad26.COV2.S COVID-19 vaccine or a placebo.

The rearrangement uses TRBV7-9 and TRBJ2-1; D may be TRBD2 (5 bases). Trimming took off 1 base at V and 5 bases at J, with 12 bases between the two ends. Per the germline V gene, CDR1 is SEHNR and CDR2 is FQNEAQ (reference sequence). The CDR3 runs to 15 residues. CDR3 amino acids: CASSLEAGYHNEQFF. The CDR3 region has the DNA TGTGCCAGCAGCTTAGAGGCGGGCTATCACAATGAGCAGTTCTTC.

The chain uses TRBV4-1 and TRBJ2-1; D possibly corresponds to TRBD2 (7 bases). The germline gives CDR1 MGHRA, CDR2 YSYEKL. Between the trimmed V and J ends, which lost 0 bases and 6 bases, there was a span of 18 bases. This CDR3 is 17 amino acids long. The CDR3 DNA is TGCGCCAGCAGCCAAGATACTTGGGGGGGCCGGAGCAATGAGCAGTTCTTC. Translated: CASSQDTWGGRSNEQFF.

The chain combines TRBV11-2 with TRBJ2-2; no clear D. V gave up 6 bases and J gave up 6 bases, with 11 bases separating them. The CDR3 contains 13 residues. Germline assignment: CDR1 SGHAT and CDR2 FQNNGV. The CDR3 spells CASSMAWAGELFF. CDR3 sequence (DNA): TGTGCCAGCAGTATGGCGTGGGCCGGGGAGCTGTTTTTT.

This clone occurred once. This chain connects TRBV19 to TRBJ1-4, with TRBD1 identical over 10 bases. Germline loops: CDR1 LNHDA, CDR2 SQIVND (reference sequence). There are 14 residues in the CDR3. The trim removed 7 bases at V and 5 bases at J, leaving 4 bases unmatched. DNA for the CDR3: TGTGCCAGTACCCCGGGACAGGGGAATGAAAAACTGTTTTTT. Amino acids: CASTPGQGNEKLFF.

This chain joins TRBV29-1 and TRBJ1-1; D not certain. From germline, CDR1 is SQVTM and CDR2 ANQGSEA. The CDR3 consists of 13 residues. With 1 base removed from V and 5 bases from J, the gap between germline ends came to 11 bases. CDR3 amino acids: CSVEVGAGTEAFF. In DNA, the CDR3 is TGCAGCGTTGAAGTAGGAGCTGGAACTGAAGCTTTCTTT.

The rearrangement joins TRBV20-1 to TRBJ2-3, with a possible D match to TRBD2 (7 bases). V was clipped by 3 bases and J by 5 bases, with 18 bases between them. Germline V gives CDR1 DFQATT, CDR2 SNEGSKA (reference sequence). CDR3 length equals 15 residues. The CDR3 bases are TGCAGTGCTAGTTCGTTAAGGGGGGGGAGAGATACGCAGTATTTT. This encodes CSASSLRGGRDTQYF.

The CDR3 loop is CASSPEVGGGDTQYF. The CDR3 DNA follows: TGCGCCAGCAGCCCCGAAGTCGGGGGAGGAGATACGCAGTATTTT. The rearrangement uses TRBV4-3 and TRBJ2-3; tentative D call: TRBD2 (6 bases). Trimming took off 4 bases at V and 5 bases at J, with 16 bases between the two ends. CDR3 size: 15 residues. Germline loops: CDR1 LGHNA, CDR2 YSLEER.

This sequence joins TRBV11-3 and TRBJ1-6, with D perhaps TRBD1 (6 bases). This CDR3 is 14 amino acids long. V was clipped by 5 bases and J by 6 bases, with 11 bases between them. CDR1 and CDR2 (germline): SGHNT, YENEEA. The CDR3 reads CASSATGPNSPLHF. The CDR3 DNA reads TGTGCCAGCAGCGCCACAGGGCCTAATTCACCCCTCCACTTT. The full variable domain, rest sourced from reference TRBV11-3 and TRBJ1-6, is EAGVVQSPRYKIIEKKQPVAFWCNPISGHNTLYWYLQNLGQGPELLIRYENEEAVDDSQLPKDRFSAERLKGVDSTLKIQPAELGDSAVYLCASSATGPNSPLHFGNGTRLTVT.

V and J are TRBV11-2 and TRBJ2-5; TRBD2 agrees at 11 bases. The J segment lost 5 bases and the V segment lost 0 bases, leaving 5 bases of the junction unmatched. The length of the CDR3 is 16 residues. Germline values: CDR1 SGHAT, CDR2 FQNNGV. DNA for the CDR3: TGTGCCAGCAGCTTAGATTGGACTAGCGGGTCGGAGACCCAGTACTTC. Protein: CASSLDWTSGSETQYF.

The genes are TRBV18 and TRBJ1-1, with D possibly matching TRBD1 (6 bases). The germline gives CDR1 KGHSH, CDR2 LQKENI. The ends were cut back, 5 bases at V and 4 bases at J, with 11 bases in the middle. The CDR3 runs to 13 residues. In DNA, the CDR3 is TGTGCCAGCTCATCACAGGGAGCCACTGAAGCTTTCTTT. It translates to CASSSQGATEAFF. The complete variable domain, with remaining parts taken from reference TRBV18 and TRBJ1-1, reads NAGVMQNPRHLVRRRGQEARLRCSPMKGHSHVYWYRQLPEEGLKFMVYLQKENIIDESGMPKERFSAEFPKEGPSILRIQQVVRGDSAAYFCASSSQGATEAFFGQGTRLTVV.

The chain combines TRBV4-1 with TRBJ2-7, with D perhaps matching TRBD2 (6 bases). Germline V CDR1 and CDR2: MGHRA, YSYEKL. The CDR3 covers 12 residues. Trimming left V 3 bases short and J 5 bases short, with 8 bases between. CDR3 region: CASSQGGDEQYF. DNA of the CDR3: TGCGCCAGCAGCCAGGGCGGGGACGAGCAGTACTTC.

This rearrangement joins TRBV19 to TRBJ2-3, with 7 bases identical to TRBD1. From germline, CDR1 is LNHDA and CDR2 SQIVND (reference sequence). The V segment lost 4 bases and the J segment 2 bases; nucleotides outside the gene matches: 9. The CDR3 contains 16 residues. CDR3 coding DNA: TGTGCCAGTAGTAGGGTATCAGGGGGACCCACAGATACGCAGTATTTT. It specifies CASSRVSGGPTDTQYF.

This chain joins TRBV7-9 and TRBJ2-3, with 9 bases matching TRBD2. CDR3 length: 15 residues. J lost 11 bases, V lost 2 bases, and 11 bases had no gene match. Germline assignment: CDR1 SEHNR and CDR2 FQNEAQ (reference sequence). This chain's CDR3 is CASSLSLAGIWMQYF. The CDR3 DNA sequence: TGTGCCAGCAGCTTAAGCCTAGCGGGGATTTGGATGCAGTATTTT.

The chain is built from TRBV7-9 and TRBJ1-2, with 7 bases aligning to TRBD1. The J segment lost 7 bases and the V segment lost 5 bases, leaving 13 bases of the junction unmatched. This CDR3 comprises 15 residues. Germline V gene sequence: CDR1 SEHNR, CDR2 FQNEAQ (reference sequence). CDR3 in DNA: TGTGCCAGCAGCCTCTGGAGTCAGGGGGGTAGTGGCTACACCTTC. Amino acids: CASSLWSQGGSGYTF. Full variable domain (missing parts from reference TRBV7-9 and TRBJ1-2): DTGVSQNPRHKITKRGQNVTFRCDPISEHNRLYWYRQTLGQGPEFLTYFQNEAQLEKSRLLSDRFSAERPKGSFSTLEIQRTEQGDSAMYLCASSLWSQGGSGYTFGSGTRLTVV.

The J gene is TRBJ2-1, the V gene TRBV19; 9 bases line up with TRBD2. From germline, CDR1 is LNHDA and CDR2 SQIVND (reference sequence). The CDR3 covers 18 residues. V trimming: 5 bases; J trimming: 0 bases; junction bases outside the gene matches: 11. CDR3 nucleotide sequence: TGTGCCAGTAGTGAGGGTAGCGGGGGCCCTAGCTCCTACAATGAGCAGTTCTTC. Translation gives CASSEGSGGPSSYNEQFF. The variable domain in full, with the rest retrieved from reference TRBV19 and TRBJ2-1, is DGGITQSPKYLFRKEGQNVTLSCEQNLNHDAMYWYRQDPGQGLRLIYYSQIVNDFQKGDIAEGYSVSREKKESFPLTVTSAQKNPTAFYLCASSEGSGGPSSYNEQFFGPGTRLTVL.

In its sample, this clone was seen once. Additional DNA sequences in this sample encode the identical CDR3. The V and J genes are TRBV18 and TRBJ1-3; no reliable D call. CDR3 length: 16 residues. V lost 1 base to trimming and J lost 0 bases, with 10 bases between them. CDR1 and CDR2 from the germline V gene are KGHSH and LQKENI. CDR3 nucleotides: TGTGCCAGCTCACCACTTCCAGGCCTCTCTGGAAACACCATATATTTT. Amino acid sequence: CASSPLPGLSGNTIYF.

J is TRBJ2-3 and V is TRBV9, with D perhaps TRBD2 (5 bases). Looked up from germline, CDR1 is SGDLS and CDR2 is YYNGEE. Between the trimmed V and J ends, which lost 4 bases and 0 bases, there was a span of 15 bases. This CDR3 has 16 residues. The CDR3 loop is CASSPLHAGSTDTQYF. DNA of the CDR3: TGTGCCAGCAGCCCCTTACATGCGGGTAGCACAGATACGCAGTATTTT. Supplemented by reference TRBV9 and TRBJ2-3, the full variable domain reads DSGVTQTPKHLITATGQRVTLRCSPRSGDLSVYWYQQSLDQGLQFLIQYYNGEERAKGNILERFSAQQFPDLHSELNLSSLELGDSALYFCASSPLHAGSTDTQYFGPGTRLTVL.

The rearrangement links TRBV6-1 to TRBJ1-4; no clear D gene. V lost 2 bases to trimming and J lost 2 bases, with 6 bases between them. CDR1 and CDR2 from the germline V gene are MNHNS and SASEGT. The CDR3 has 14 amino acids. The CDR3 is CASSEFSTNEKLFF. CDR3 DNA sequence: TGTGCCAGCAGTGAATTTTCGACTAATGAAAAACTGTTTTTT.

The chain is built from TRBV7-2 and TRBJ2-1; 9 bases align to TRBD2. CDR1 and CDR2 (germline): SGHTA, FQGNSA. V trimming: 0 bases; J trimming: 10 bases; junction bases outside the gene matches: 4. The CDR3 contains 14 residues. CDR3 sequence reads: CASSLARLAGEQFF. Written as DNA, the CDR3 is TGTGCCAGCAGCTTAGCTCGGCTAGCGGGGGAGCAGTTCTTC.

The chain carries TRBV11-3 and TRBJ2-3, with D tentatively TRBD1 or TRBD2 (5 bases each). The CDR3 is made up of 16 amino acids. Germline V gives CDR1 SGHNT, CDR2 YENEEA. The germline V and J ends were trimmed by 2 bases and 5 bases, with 17 bases remaining between them. The CDR3 bases are TGTGCCAGCAGCTTAACTTGGGGGAATGGGGGAGATACGCAGTATTTT. Amino acid sequence: CASSLTWGNGGDTQYF.

The chain couples TRBV15 to TRBJ1-1, with D unclear. V lost 2 bases and J 1 base, leaving 8 bases between the germline ends. CDR3 length: 14 amino acids. CDR1 LNHNV and CDR2 YYDKDF come from the germline V gene (reference sequence). CDR3 in amino acids: CATSRWQQNTEAFF. Written as DNA, the CDR3 is TGTGCCACCAGCAGATGGCAACAGAACACTGAAGCTTTCTTT.

The CDR3 spells CASSRGQGAEKLFF. CDR3 nucleotide sequence: TGCGCCAGCAGCAGGGGACAGGGGGCGGAAAAACTGTTTTTT. V and J are TRBV5-1 and TRBJ1-4; 12 nucleotides agree with TRBD1. This CDR3 spans 14 amino acids. Germline CDR1 reads SGHRS; CDR2 reads YFSETQ. Trimming cost V 4 bases and J 8 bases; bases outside gene matches: 3. Variable domain in full (rest from reference TRBV5-1 and TRBJ1-4): KAGVTQTPRYLIKTRGQQVTLSCSPISGHRSVSWYQQTPGQGLQFLFEYFSETQRNKGNFPGRFSGRQFSNSRSEMNVSTLELGDSALYLCASSRGQGAEKLFFGSGTQLSVL.